This T cell receptor beta chain was found in a study of blood T cell repertoires in COVID-19. Study summary: Researchers got acute and convalescent COVID-19 samples from the United States, Italy and Spain. PBMCs, B-cell-depleted T cells, or T cells were the source of the cDNA or gDNA that made up the material.

Per the original data handling: Amplifying reference gene primers gave estimates of nucleated cell counts. TCRdb's table, derived via immunoSEQ multiplex PCR, lists solely in-frame clones and lacks some. From that table come the V and J calls and clone size; the DNA was used to work out D and trimming. The sample holds about 130,000 clones, roughly 84% seen once. The J segment lost 6 bases and the V segment lost 2 bases, leaving 7 bases of the junction unmatched. Germline V lookup: CDR1 SGHNT, CDR2 YYREEE (reference sequence). The CDR3 extends over 14 amino acids. Sequenced: peripheral blood. The origin of this receptor is a woman in her twenties or thirties who had recovered from COVID-19. The chain joins TRBV5-4 to TRBJ1-2; TRBD1 agrees at 7 bases. CDR3 protein: CASSFDRVTDGYTF. DNA for the CDR3: TGTGCCAGCAGCTTTGACAGGGTAACGGATGGCTACACCTTC.